This TCR beta chain was recorded in a study of T cell responses to AZD1222 COVID-19 vaccine. Overall study results and limits: Spike-specific TCR depth and breadth grew after two AZD1222 doses. Of spike-specific TCRs, nearly half reportedly target regions left unmutated in variants. Clonal diversity may have been underestimated in mostly white British donors. Baseline serology detected seropositivity in only 5 or 6 AZD1222 recipients.

Using immunoSEQ multiplex PCR, the repertoire was profiled, and TCRdb retains in-frame clones only, with some absent. The sample consists of approximately 100,000 clones, around nine tenths of them appearing once. Regarding this clone: Its antigen is currently unknown.

The sequencing here drew on peripheral blood, taken on day 0 of MenACWY control vaccination. The sequence derives from an adult in good health.

CDR3: CASSPDSGEQYF. CDR3 bases: TGTGCCAGCAGCCCCGACAGTGGGGAGCAGTACTTC. The J gene is TRBJ2-7, the V gene TRBV3-1 (or the pseudogene TRBV3-2); D perhaps matches TRBD1 (5 bases). V was cut by 4 bases and J by 7 bases, with 11 bases left in between. This CDR3 region has 12 residues. Germline V CDR1 and CDR2: LGHDT, YNNKEL (reference sequence).